Presented here are 29 T cell receptor beta chains from one specimen sequenced in a study of T cell repertoires in cytomegalovirus infection (dated by TCRdb to between 2017 and 2020). Sequencing was performed on an Illumina HiSeq 1500. TCRdb reprocessed the public reads (quality trimming at Q25 with fastp, clone calling with MiXCR) and kept in-frame beta chains. Rows are unified per CDR3 protein, each entry keeping the most common DNA and genes. For this sample there are some 180,000 distinct CDR3 sequences; roughly 19% appear just once. The biggest ten clones account for around 3.1% of the sample. The source material was PBMCs. These receptors were obtained from a human donor in good health (CMV status not recorded). Some clones in this sample may be carry-over from other donors' samples.

This clonotype has just a few counts. Written as DNA, the CDR3 is TGTGCCAGCAGTTACTCGGAGCTAGCGGTACAAGAGACCCAGTACTTC. Its protein is CASSYSELAVQETQYF. The rearrangement uses TRBV6-5 and TRBJ2-5; 7 bases map to TRBD2. CDR1 is MNHEY, CDR2 SVGAGI, per germline. J was trimmed by 2 bases and V by 0 bases; bases with no gene match: 6. This CDR3 spans 16 amino acids.

This clonotype showed up many times. The chain joins TRBV7-3 to TRBJ2-2; TRBD1 matches 10 bases. The CDR3 has 14 amino acids. J was trimmed by 6 bases and V by 6 bases; bases with no gene match: 4. Germline values: CDR1 SGHTA, CDR2 FQGTGA. CDR3 region: CASRRDRGSGELFF. The DNA for the CDR3 is TGTGCCAGCAGAAGGGACAGGGGATCCGGGGAGCTGTTTTTT. Full variable domain (missing parts from reference TRBV7-3 and TRBJ2-2): GAGVSQTPSNKVTEKGKYVELRCDPISGHTALYWYRQSLGQGPEFLIYFQGTGAADDSGLPNDRFFAVRPEGSVSTLKIQRTERGDSAVYLCASRRDRGSGELFFGEGSRLTVL.

V usage is TRBV15 and J usage is TRBJ1-2, with 8 bases fitting TRBD1. The length of the CDR3 is 14 residues. CDR1 is LNHNV and CDR2 is YYDKDF in the germline V gene (reference sequence). The V segment lost 6 bases and the J segment 4 bases; nucleotides outside the gene matches: 7. In nucleotides, the CDR3 is TGTGCCACCAGTACGAGACAGGGGCCCTATGGCTACACCTTC. Translating it yields CATSTRQGPYGYTF.

By share, this clonotype counts as medium-sized (0.01 to 0.1%). The gene calls are TRBV7-2 and TRBJ2-7; D is undetermined. From germline, CDR1 is SGHTA and CDR2 FQGNSA. This CDR3 spans 12 amino acids. The V and J ends lost 5 bases and 0 bases respectively, with 5 bases between them. The CDR3 region is CASSPSSYEQYF. The CDR3 bases are TGTGCCAGCAGCCCCAGCTCCTACGAGCAGTACTTC.

The CDR3: CASSLAPGLGQGNTEAFF. For the CDR3, the DNA is TGTGCCAGCAGCTTAGCGCCAGGGCTGGGACAGGGGAACACTGAAGCTTTCTTT. The chain carries TRBV7-2 and TRBJ1-1, with 9 bases that match TRBD1. Germline CDR1 SGHTA, CDR2 FQGNSA. The CDR3 spans 18 residues. The ends lost 0 bases at V and 1 base at J; junction bases unmatched: 9.

The gene calls are TRBV12-3 or TRBV12-4 and TRBJ2-7; 9 nucleotides align to TRBD1. The length of the CDR3 is 15 residues. V lost 3 bases and J lost 7; bases outside the gene matches: 10. The CDR3, as DNA: TGTGCCAGCAGTTTGAACACGGGACAGGGTGGTGAGCAGTACTTC. Translation gives CASSLNTGQGGEQYF.

This clonotype was seen a handful of times. The chain recombines TRBV19 with TRBJ1-1, with TRBD1 as a possible D gene (6 bases). There are 13 residues in the CDR3. V lost 10 bases to trimming and J lost 3 bases, with 15 bases between them. Germline CDR1 reads LNHDA; CDR2 reads SQIVND (reference sequence). The CDR3 DNA reads as TGTGCCACTCGAAGGGGGGGGTACACTGAAGCTTTCTTT. Protein sequence: CATRRGGYTEAFF.

This clonotype has a handful of counts. This chain connects TRBV6-2 or TRBV6-3 to TRBJ2-1; no reliable D call. The CDR3 is 14 amino acids. The V gene lost 6 bases and the J gene lost 6 bases, with 15 bases spanning the gap. From germline, CDR1 is MNHEY and CDR2 SVGEGT. The CDR3 sequence is CASRPDRVGNEQFF. For the CDR3, the DNA is TGTGCCAGCAGGCCCGATAGGGTTGGCAATGAGCAGTTCTTC.

The chain is built from TRBV6-1 and TRBJ1-2; the D is unclear. The V and J ends lost 5 bases and 8 bases respectively, with 12 bases between them. Germline CDR1 reads MNHNS; CDR2 reads SASEGT. The CDR3 extends over 12 amino acids. The CDR3 here is CASSPGLVGYTF. In nucleotides, the CDR3 is TGTGCCAGCAGTCCAGGACTGGTGGGCTACACCTTC.

The chain carries TRBV7-9 and TRBJ1-3, with D unclear. There are 13 residues in the CDR3. Deletions cut 2 bases from V and 5 bases from J, with 7 bases between. Germline CDR1 and CDR2: SEHNR and FQNEAQ (reference sequence). CDR3 residues: CASSLSLRNTIYF. Written as DNA, the CDR3 is TGTGCCAGCAGCTTAAGTCTCCGAAACACCATATATTTT.

This clonotype came up many times. The rearrangement uses TRBV5-6 and TRBJ2-1; 7 nucleotides match TRBD1. CDR3 length: 16 residues. The ends lost 0 bases at V and 4 bases at J; junction bases unmatched: 7. Per germline, CDR1 SGHDT and CDR2 YYEEEE. The CDR3 DNA follows: TGTGCCAGCAGCTTGGAAGGGACAGCCCTTTACAATGAGCAGTTCTTC. It is translated as CASSLEGTALYNEQFF.

This clonotype was detected a few times. This chain connects TRBV19 to TRBJ2-1; TRBD2 agrees at 10 bases. Trimming cost V 0 bases and J 2 bases; bases outside gene matches: 4. Germline V gene data show CDR1 as LNHDA and CDR2 as SQIVND (reference sequence). The length of the CDR3 is 17 residues. The CDR3 loop reads CASSIEAGTSAYNEQFF. The CDR3 DNA sequence: TGTGCCAGTAGTATAGAGGCCGGGACTAGCGCCTACAATGAGCAGTTCTTC.

To note about this clonotype: Just one base apart from a much larger clone, this may be a read error. This chain uses TRBV7-1 with TRBJ2-1, with 10 bases fitting TRBD1. TRBV7-1 counts as an open reading frame of uncertain function. The J segment lost 8 bases and the V segment lost 5 bases, leaving 12 bases of the junction unmatched. This CDR3 comprises 16 residues. This chain's CDR3 is CASSPPWTGGVYEQFF. CDR3 nucleotide sequence: TGTGCCAGCAGCCCACCTTGGACAGGGGGGGTGTATGAGCAGTTCTTC.

This clonotype was seen repeatedly, ten times or more. V and J are TRBV7-8 and TRBJ1-6; D possibly corresponds to TRBD1 (5 bases). CDR1 SGHVS and CDR2 FQNEAQ come from the germline V gene. This CDR3 has 13 residues. Trimming took off 4 bases at V and 9 bases at J, with 10 bases between the two ends. CDR3 sequence: CASSSGTSSPLHF. The CDR3 DNA is TGTGCCAGCAGCTCTGGGACCTCTTCACCCCTCCACTTT. The whole variable domain, remainder taken from reference TRBV7-8 and TRBJ1-6, is GAGVSQSPRYKVAKRGQDVALRCDPISGHVSLFWYQQALGQGPEFLTYFQNEAQLDKSGLPSDRFFAERPEGSVSTLKIQRTQQEDSAVYLCASSSGTSSPLHFGNGTRLTVT.

The table lists this clonotype with a few counts. The chain has TRBV18 and TRBJ1-1; 8 nucleotides align to TRBD1. CDR3 length equals 14 residues. With 3 bases clipped from V and 1 base from J, the junction kept 1 base outside the gene matches. Germline V gene sequence: CDR1 KGHSH, CDR2 LQKENI. Written as DNA, the CDR3 is TGTGCCAGCTCACCGGGACAGGCGAACACTGAAGCTTTCTTT. Translation: CASSPGQANTEAFF.

There are many counts of this clonotype. One junction end does not reproduce the germline sequence, and a read error may be involved. J is TRBJ2-7 and V is TRBV7-7; tentatively, D is TRBD2 (5 bases). The CDR3 consists of 13 residues. In germline, CDR1 is SSHAT, CDR2 FNYEAQ (reference sequence). The CDR3 region is CASSLLEGYEQYF. The CDR3 DNA follows: TGTGCTAGCAGCTTACTCGAGGGTTACGAGCAGTACTTC.

This clonotype was seen only a few times. The J gene is TRBJ2-7, the V gene TRBV11-3, with 10 nucleotides matching TRBD1. With 5 bases clipped from V and 5 bases from J, the junction kept 9 bases outside the gene matches. Germline loops: CDR1 SGHNT, CDR2 YENEEA. The CDR3 contains 15 residues. The CDR3 coding sequence is TGTGCCAGCAGCGATGGACAGGGGGGTTCCGACGAGCAGTACTTC. This gives the protein CASSDGQGGSDEQYF. Combining the CDR3 with reference TRBV11-3 and TRBJ2-7 gives the whole variable domain EAGVVQSPRYKIIEKKQPVAFWCNPISGHNTLYWYLQNLGQGPELLIRYENEEAVDDSQLPKDRFSAERLKGVDSTLKIQPAELGDSAVYLCASSDGQGGSDEQYFGPGTRLTVT.

The chain employs TRBV12-3 or TRBV12-4 and TRBJ2-1; 10 bases are shared with TRBD2. V gave up 5 bases and J gave up 4 bases; unmatched junction bases: 5. CDR3 length: 15 amino acids. CDR3 protein: CASSEGTSEYNEQFF. As DNA, the CDR3 is TGTGCCAGCAGTGAGGGGACTAGCGAATACAATGAGCAGTTCTTC.

CDR3 loop: CASSPTSGFNNEQFF. CDR3 bases: TGTGCCAGCAGCCCGACTAGCGGGTTCAACAATGAGCAGTTCTTC. The J gene is TRBJ2-1, the V gene TRBV5-4; 10 bases line up with TRBD2. From germline, CDR1 is SGHNT and CDR2 YYREEE (reference sequence). V lost 4 bases to trimming and J lost 5 bases; unmatched junction nucleotides: 6. The CDR3 covers 15 residues.

The CDR3 DNA sequence: TGCAGTGCTAGAAAAGGGGGGTCAATCTCCCGCACAGATACGCAGTATTTT. Amino acid sequence: CSARKGGSISRTDTQYF. J is TRBJ2-3 and V is TRBV20-1, with D perhaps matching TRBD1 or TRBD2 (6 bases each). The CDR3 runs to 17 residues. V was clipped by 2 bases and J by 1 base, with 19 bases between them. The V gene's germline CDR1 is DFQATT and CDR2 SNEGSKA (reference sequence).

This clonotype has only a few counts. The chain has TRBV28 and TRBJ1-6, with 8 bases matching TRBD1. CDR3 size: 14 residues. Germline V gives CDR1 MDHEN, CDR2 SYDVKM. V gave up 6 bases and J gave up 11 bases; unmatched junction bases: 9. The CDR3 protein is CASSPQGAGAPLHF. For the CDR3, the DNA is TGTGCCAGCAGCCCGCAGGGGGCAGGGGCACCCCTCCACTTT.

As concerns this clonotype: A much larger clone lies a single base off, so this may be a read error. V and J are TRBV6-5 and TRBJ1-2; 8 bases map to TRBD1. This CDR3 is 14 amino acids long. Per the germline V gene, CDR1 is MNHEY and CDR2 is SVGAGI. The CDR3 region is CASCYSGQDYGYTF. DNA for the CDR3: TGTGCCAGCTGTTACTCGGGACAGGACTATGGCTACACCTTC.

CDR3 coding DNA: TGTGCCAGCAGTTATTGGACAGGGGACGGGGCCAAAGAGACCCAGTACTTC. Protein: CASSYWTGDGAKETQYF. The chain joins TRBV27 to TRBJ2-5; 9 nucleotides align to TRBD1. V lost 4 bases, J lost 3 bases, and 12 bases stayed unmatched. The CDR3 has 17 amino acids. Germline CDR1 MNHEY, CDR2 SMNVEV (reference sequence).

This clonotype was seen many times. The chain couples TRBV19 to TRBJ1-2; the match to TRBD1 covers 10 bases. Germline assignment: CDR1 LNHDA and CDR2 SQIVND (reference sequence). This CDR3 spans 11 amino acids. V trimming: 9 bases; J trimming: 7 bases; junction bases outside the gene matches: 2. CDR3 DNA: TGTGCCAGCCGACAGGGGGCTGGCTACACCTTC. Translation: CASRQGAGYTF. The full variable domain, rest sourced from reference TRBV19 and TRBJ1-2, is DGGITQSPKYLFRKEGQNVTLSCEQNLNHDAMYWYRQDPGQGLRLIYYSQIVNDFQKGDIAEGYSVSREKKESFPLTVTSAQKNPTAFYLCASRQGAGYTFGSGTRLTVV.

This clonotype was seen more than once but under ten times. V and J are TRBV14 and TRBJ2-7; no reliable D call. This CDR3 has 14 residues. In germline, CDR1 is SGHDN, CDR2 FVKESK. V lost 0 bases and J 5 bases, leaving 11 bases between the germline ends. The CDR3 coding sequence is TGTGCCAGCAGCCAAGATCGAGGCTGGGACGAGCAGTACTTC. It encodes CASSQDRGWDEQYF. The full variable domain, in which reference TRBV14 and TRBJ2-7 provide the parts outside the CDR3, is EAGVTQFPSHSVIEKGQTVTLRCDPISGHDNLYWYRRVMGKEIKFLLHFVKESKQDESGMPNNRFLAERTGGTYSTLKVQPAELEDSGVYFCASSQDRGWDEQYFGPGTRLTVT.

This chain connects TRBV14 to TRBJ2-5; 9 positions match TRBD2. This CDR3 has 16 residues. Germline V gene data show CDR1 as SGHDN and CDR2 as FVKESK. Losses at the gene ends were 1 base for V and 5 bases for J; bases not matched to a gene: 8. CDR3 DNA: TGTGCCAGCAGCCAAGGACTAGCGGATTCGGGGGAGACCCAGTACTTC. Translation gives CASSQGLADSGETQYF.

This clonotype was seen ten or more times. The chain couples TRBV6-5 to TRBJ1-2; TRBD1 matches at 8 bases. Germline-derived CDR1 and CDR2 are MNHEY and SVGAGI. V shed 6 bases and J 4 bases; nucleotides not matched to a gene: 10. The CDR3 is 15 residues long. CDR3 in amino acids: CASSSFQGAGYGYTF. CDR3 nucleotide sequence: TGTGCCAGCAGCTCGTTCCAGGGGGCCGGCTATGGCTACACCTTC.

Details on this clonotype: A read error is possible here, since a much larger clone lies one base away. This chain connects TRBV6-6 to TRBJ2-2, with 7 bases matching TRBD1. Germline assignment: CDR1 MNHNY and CDR2 SVGAGI (reference sequence). This CDR3 is 17 amino acids long. With V trimmed by 1 base and J by 1 base, 6 bases remained unmatched. The CDR3 sequence: CASSYLRTGKNTGELFF. In DNA, the CDR3 is TGTGCCAGCAGTTACTTGCGGACAGGAAAGAACACCGGGGAGCTGTTTTTT.

This clonotype has only a few counts. This chain links TRBV19 with TRBJ2-3; no reliable D call. The CDR3 spans 13 residues. Germline CDR1 LNHDA, CDR2 SQIVND (reference sequence). Trimming left V 8 bases short and J 7 bases short, with 16 bases between. The CDR3 sequence is CASFGSEENTQYF. The CDR3 nucleotides read TGTGCCAGTTTCGGAAGCGAGGAAAATACGCAGTATTTT.